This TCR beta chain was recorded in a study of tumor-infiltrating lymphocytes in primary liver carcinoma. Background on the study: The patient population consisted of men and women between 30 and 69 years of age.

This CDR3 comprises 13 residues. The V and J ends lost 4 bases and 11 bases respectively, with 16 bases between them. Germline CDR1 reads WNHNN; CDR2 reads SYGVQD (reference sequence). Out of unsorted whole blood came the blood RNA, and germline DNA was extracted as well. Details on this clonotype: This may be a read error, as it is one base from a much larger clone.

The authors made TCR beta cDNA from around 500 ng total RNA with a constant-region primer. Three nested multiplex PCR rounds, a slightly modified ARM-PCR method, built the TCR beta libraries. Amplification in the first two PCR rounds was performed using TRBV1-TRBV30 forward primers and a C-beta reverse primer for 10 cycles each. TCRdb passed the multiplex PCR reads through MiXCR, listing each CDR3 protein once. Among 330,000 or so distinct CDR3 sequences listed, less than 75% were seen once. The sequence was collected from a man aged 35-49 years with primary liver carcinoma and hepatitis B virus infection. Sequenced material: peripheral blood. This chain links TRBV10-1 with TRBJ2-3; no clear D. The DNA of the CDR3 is TGCGCCAGCAGTGCTGAAGGCTGGGGTATGCAGTATTTT. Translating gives CASSAEGWGMQYF.